This T cell receptor (beta chain) stems from a study of T cell changes during pregnancy in multiple sclerosis. This clone was seen once. Profiled with immunoSEQ multiplex PCR; TCRdb holds only in-frame clones, not every one. The sample holds around 30,000 clones, around 94% seen once. The length of the CDR3 is 17 residues. CDR1 SGHVS and CDR2 FQNEAQ come from the germline V gene. Germline trimming cut 3 bases from V and 2 bases from J; bases unmatched to any gene: 10. This sequence joins TRBV7-8 and TRBJ2-7, with 10 nucleotides matching TRBD1. Sequencing was performed on CD4+ T cells from peripheral blood mononuclear cells, taken in the first trimester of pregnancy. The origin of this receptor is a female donor with multiple sclerosis, enrolled in a pregnancy study. DNA of the CDR3: TGTGCCAGCAGCTTCTCAACCGGACAGGGGGGAACCTACGAGCAGTACTTC. It yields the protein CASSFSTGQGGTYEQYF.